This TCR beta chain was obtained from a study of blood T cell repertoires in COVID-19. Study at large: Acute-phase and convalescent COVID-19 samples originated in the United States, Italy and Spain. The analysed material was cDNA or gDNA that came from T cells, B-cell-depleted T cells, or PBMCs.

V was clipped by 3 bases and J by 0 bases; unmatched bases: 9. Germline-derived CDR1 and CDR2 are KGHDR and SFDVKD. This CDR3 comprises 18 residues. As handled by the study authors: Estimated nucleated cell counts came from reference gene primer amplification. Measured with immunoSEQ multiplex PCR; TCRdb has only the in-frame clones, and not every one. For V, J and clone size, that table is used; D and trimming come from the DNA. The repertoire consists of about 69,000 clones, with 65% to 90% occurring once and the leading ten covering about 3.2%. This receptor was identified in a man aged 80 or over with acute or convalescent COVID-19. The specimen was peripheral blood. J is TRBJ2-1 and V is TRBV24-1; 8 nucleotides agree with TRBD2. CDR3 nucleotides: TGTGCCACCAGTGATCACCTGGGGAGCGGGGGCTCCTACAATGAGCAGTTCTTC. Protein: CATSDHLGSGGSYNEQFF.